These T cell receptor beta chains were read from a single sample in a study of shared clonotypes between healthy human individuals. Measured with immunoSEQ multiplex PCR; TCRdb has only the in-frame clones, and not every one. The repertoire holds a few million clones, with just under 95% as singletons. The sample comprised naive CD8+ T cells from PBMCs. These receptors were taken from a man between 18 and 29 years old in good health. Some clones in this sample may be carry-over from other donors' samples. CDR3s include the opening cysteine and the closing phenylalanine or tryptophan. The D gene is left open where the match is weak. Clone size is not always given. Where it is, it says once, few, many or a class for expanded clones.

>TRBV28|TRBD2|NA|TRBJ2-5
TGTGCCAGCAGCCAACTAGCGGGAGGGCTCAACGGGTACCAAGAGACCCAGTACTTC
CASSQLAGGLNGYQETQYF
>TRBV27|NA|NA|TRBJ1-1
TGTGCCAGCAGTTTATCGAAAATCGGGACACGGGCTTTCTTT
CASSLSKIGTRAFF
>TRBV27|NA|NA|TRBJ2-7
TGTGCCAGCAGTTTCCGAGTAACGACTCCCTACGAGCAGTACTTC
CASSFRVTTPYEQYF
>TRBV28|TRBD2|NA|TRBJ2-1
TGTGCCAGCAGTTTGTTCGCGGGAGAGAGTGACAATGAGCAGTTCTTC
CASSLFAGESDNEQFF
>TRBV2|NA|NA|TRBJ2-7
TGTGCCTGCCTTGGAGGTCTTGGCGAGCAGTACTTC
CACLGGLGEQYF
>TRBV9|NA|NA|TRBJ2-1
TGTGCCAGCAGCGTAGTCGACAGTTACAATGAGCAGTTCTTC
CASSVVDSYNEQFF
>TRBV6-6|TRBD1|NA|TRBJ2-7
TGTGCCAGCAGTCATGGACAGGGGGCGCGGGTCCACGAGCAGTACTTC
CASSHGQGARVHEQYF
>TRBV4-2|NA|NA|TRBJ2-3
TGTGCCAGCAGCCAAGTAGGCCGATTCACAGATACGCAGTATTTT
CASSQVGRFTDTQYF
>TRBV6-5|NA|NA|TRBJ1-1
TGTGCCAGCAGTTACTCGAACACTGAAGCTTTCTTT
CASSYSNTEAFF
>TRBV7-9|NA|few|TRBJ1-1
TGTGCCGGGCAAAACTTGGGACGCGCGAACACTGAAGCTTTCTTT
CAGQNLGRANTEAFF
>TRBV11-2|NA|NA|TRBJ1-1
TGTGCCAGCAGCGGCCGGGACGGGGAGAACACTGAAGCTTTCTTT
CASSGRDGENTEAFF
>TRBV9|TRBD2|NA|TRBJ2-1
TGTGCCAGCAGCGTGAGACTAGCGGGAGGCGTCGATGAGCAGTTCTTC
CASSVRLAGGVDEQFF
>TRBV7-9|NA|NA|TRBJ2-1
TGTGCCAGCAGCTACCCGAAGGGGTCCTACAATGAGCAGTTCTTC
CASSYPKGSYNEQFF
>TRBV27|TRBD1|NA|TRBJ2-1
TGTGCCAGCAATGTTGCAGGGGGCTATGTCGGTCTGGGGAATGAGCAGTTCTTC
CASNVAGGYVGLGNEQFF
>TRBV27|TRBD2|NA|TRBJ2-1
TGTGCCAGCAGTCCCCCTAGGAGCGGGGCCTACAATGAGCAGTTCTTC
CASSPPRSGAYNEQFF
>TRBV11-3|NA|NA|TRBJ2-1
TGTGCCAGCAGCTACTCGACTAGTTTCAATGAGCAGTTCTTC
CASSYSTSFNEQFF